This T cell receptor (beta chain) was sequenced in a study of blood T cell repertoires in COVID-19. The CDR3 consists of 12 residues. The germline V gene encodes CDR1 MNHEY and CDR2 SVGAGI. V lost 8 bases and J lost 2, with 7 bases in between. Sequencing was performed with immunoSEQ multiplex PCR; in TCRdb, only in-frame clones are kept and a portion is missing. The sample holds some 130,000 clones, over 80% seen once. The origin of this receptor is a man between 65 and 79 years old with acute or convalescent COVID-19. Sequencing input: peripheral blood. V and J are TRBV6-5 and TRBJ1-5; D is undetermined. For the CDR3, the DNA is TGTGCCAGCCAGTTGGGCAATCAGCCCCAGCATTTT. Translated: CASQLGNQPQHF.